This section outlines one TCR beta chain sequence together with its context. What it binds is not known. The sample comes from a study of T-cell memory formation after mild COVID-19. Study details: The study found TCR clusters largely donor specific.

Researchers used 5'RACE with constant-segment primers to make TCR alpha and TCR beta cDNA libraries that carry sample barcodes and UMIs. From the 5' RACE reads, TCRdb called clonotypes with MiXCR, one entry per CDR3 protein. This table holds over 250,000 distinct CDR3 sequences, about 15% found once. Study-level findings and limits: Day 15 to 85 contracting clones showed balanced CD4/CD8; later expanders leaned CD4+. Contracting CD4+ clones were located mainly in CM and EM, and CD8+ clones in EMRA.

V was pared by 2 bases and J by 2 bases, with 6 bases of the junction left unmatched. Germline CDR1 is ENHRY and CDR2 is SYGVKD. The CDR3 covers 16 residues. The genes are TRBV10-3 and TRBJ2-4; 7 bases align to TRBD1. The specimen sequenced was PBMCs or a T cell subset sorted from them (not recorded which). The clonotype was recovered from a man between 18 and 35 years old who had mild COVID-19 (a few samples of this study predate the infection). Cell type and time point are not known. The CDR3 spells CAISEDRAGTKNIQYF. Here the CDR3 DNA reads TGTGCCATCAGTGAGGACAGGGCCGGAACCAAAAACATTCAGTACTTC.